The rows below give T cell receptor beta chains drawn from one sample of a study of cytomegalovirus exposure and HLA in healthy donors. Only in-frame clones appear in the TCRdb table, and some are missing; sequencing was by immunoSEQ multiplex PCR. Of 150,000 or so clones detected, 80% to 85% appear once; the ten largest clones hold 10% to 13%. The sequenced material came from PBMCs. The receptors were gathered from a man aged 25 to 40 in good health and CMV-seropositive. Both conserved end residues are part of each CDR3. D genes are given only for firm matches.

D gene: -
V gene: TRBV28
J gene: TRBJ2-3
CDR3 length: 18
CDR3 protein: CASSLVLRGFAGIDTQYF

D gene: -
V gene: TRBV19
J gene: TRBJ2-5
CDR3 length: 13
CDR3 protein: CASSIRWQETQYF

D gene: -
V gene: TRBV2
J gene: TRBJ2-7
CDR3 length: 13
CDR3 protein: CASSEPSSKEQYF

D gene: -
V gene: TRBV2
J gene: TRBJ1-2
CDR3 length: 14
CDR3 protein: CASTRSGVNYGYTF

D gene: TRBD1
V gene: TRBV29-1
J gene: TRBJ1-4
CDR3 length: 17
CDR3 protein: CSVEVGGQSATNEKLFF

D gene: TRBD2
V gene: TRBV19
J gene: TRBJ2-1
CDR3 length: 16
CDR3 protein: CASSIGGGGTYNEQFF

D gene: TRBD1
V gene: TRBV5-1
J gene: TRBJ1-1
CDR3 length: 14
CDR3 protein: CASSPQGQDTEAFF

D gene: -
V gene: TRBV14
J gene: TRBJ2-1
CDR3 length: 13
CDR3 protein: CASRPHHQEKQFF

D gene: TRBD1
V gene: TRBV15
J gene: TRBJ1-2
CDR3 length: 15
CDR3 protein: CATSRDQTGVYGYTF

D gene: TRBD2
V gene: TRBV5-6
J gene: TRBJ2-7
CDR3 length: 18
CDR3 protein: CASSLGRSGLAGAYEQYF

D gene: -
V gene: TRBV7-3
J gene: TRBJ1-1
CDR3 length: 15
CDR3 protein: CASSLTDLPGTEAFF

D gene: -
V gene: TRBV10-3
J gene: TRBJ2-5
CDR3 length: 14
CDR3 protein: CAIREEEGFETQYF

D gene: TRBD2
V gene: TRBV29-1
J gene: TRBJ2-1
CDR3 length: 14
CDR3 protein: CSARGGGFVDEQFF

D gene: TRBD1
V gene: TRBV5-1
J gene: TRBJ2-5
CDR3 length: 16
CDR3 protein: CASSLEAGGSLETQYF

D gene: -
V gene: TRBV7-8
J gene: TRBJ2-1
CDR3 length: 14
CDR3 protein: CASSSGTLKNEQFF

D gene: TRBD1
V gene: TRBV28
J gene: TRBJ2-7
CDR3 length: 14
CDR3 protein: CASGEDRDSDEQYF

D gene: -
V gene: TRBV9
J gene: TRBJ1-6
CDR3 length: 17
CDR3 protein: CASSAAGSSSYNSPLHF

D gene: -
V gene: TRBV19
J gene: TRBJ1-5
CDR3 length: 18
CDR3 protein: CASTGRDQGTYSNQPQHF

D gene: TRBD1
V gene: TRBV18
J gene: TRBJ2-1
CDR3 length: 14
CDR3 protein: CASSPGTGYNEQFF

D gene: TRBD1
V gene: TRBV15
J gene: TRBJ2-7
CDR3 length: 16
CDR3 protein: CATSRDLATGNYEQYF

D gene: -
V gene: TRBV19
J gene: TRBJ1-1
CDR3 length: 12
CDR3 protein: CASTRGYTEAFF

D gene: -
V gene: TRBV7-3
J gene: TRBJ2-3
CDR3 length: 14
CDR3 protein: CASSLAGAADTQYF

D gene: -
V gene: TRBV6-1
J gene: TRBJ1-3
CDR3 length: 13
CDR3 protein: CASDSASGNTIYF

D gene: -
V gene: TRBV7-9
J gene: TRBJ1-4
CDR3 length: 16
CDR3 protein: CASSLGSGWENEKLFF

D gene: TRBD2
V gene: TRBV4-2
J gene: TRBJ2-3
CDR3 length: 16
CDR3 protein: CASSARLAQSTDTQYF

D gene: -
V gene: TRBV5-1
J gene: TRBJ2-3
CDR3 length: 13
CDR3 protein: CASSLAGEDTQYF

D gene: -
V gene: TRBV4-3
J gene: TRBJ2-7
CDR3 length: 13
CDR3 protein: CASSQDQGLEQYF

D gene: -
V gene: TRBV29-1
J gene: TRBJ2-2
CDR3 length: 12
CDR3 protein: CVAGGNTGELFF

D gene: -
V gene: TRBV7-9
J gene: TRBJ2-3
CDR3 length: 12
CDR3 protein: CASTPSTDTQYF

D gene: -
V gene: TRBV19
J gene: TRBJ2-1
CDR3 length: 13
CDR3 protein: CASSIGPNNEQFF

D gene: TRBD2
V gene: TRBV5-4
J gene: TRBJ2-1
CDR3 length: 17
CDR3 protein: CASSSGLAAVSYNEQFF

D gene: -
V gene: TRBV7-2
J gene: TRBJ1-2
CDR3 length: 12
CDR3 protein: CASSFQRDGYTF